The clone carrying this T cell receptor beta chain has a handful of counts. Its antigen remains unknown. One base away lies a much larger clone, so this may be a sequencing read error. The source of the sample is a study of blood T cells in healthy people across ages. Background on the study: Template-switching capture recovered about one barcoded beta molecule per two T cells. Study-wide points: Higher naive T cell percentage went strongly together with higher TCR beta diversity.

CDR3 length: 13 amino acids. The germline CDR1 and CDR2 sequences are SGHTA and FQGNSA. A J-beta primer mix and a sample-barcoded 5' primer were used in a second PCR of roughly 6 to 11 cycles. TCRdb reprocessed the 5' RACE reads via MiXCR and lists one record per CDR3 protein. The sample includes some 640,000 distinct CDR3 sequences, 49% of them seen just once. Sample: blood. The receptor was derived from a woman in her fifties or sixties in good health. The J gene is TRBJ2-5, the V gene TRBV7-2; 7 nucleotides match TRBD2. The CDR3 nucleotides read TGTGCCAGCACCGGGGGGTACCAAGAGGCCCAGTACTTC. It encodes CASTGGYQEAQYF.